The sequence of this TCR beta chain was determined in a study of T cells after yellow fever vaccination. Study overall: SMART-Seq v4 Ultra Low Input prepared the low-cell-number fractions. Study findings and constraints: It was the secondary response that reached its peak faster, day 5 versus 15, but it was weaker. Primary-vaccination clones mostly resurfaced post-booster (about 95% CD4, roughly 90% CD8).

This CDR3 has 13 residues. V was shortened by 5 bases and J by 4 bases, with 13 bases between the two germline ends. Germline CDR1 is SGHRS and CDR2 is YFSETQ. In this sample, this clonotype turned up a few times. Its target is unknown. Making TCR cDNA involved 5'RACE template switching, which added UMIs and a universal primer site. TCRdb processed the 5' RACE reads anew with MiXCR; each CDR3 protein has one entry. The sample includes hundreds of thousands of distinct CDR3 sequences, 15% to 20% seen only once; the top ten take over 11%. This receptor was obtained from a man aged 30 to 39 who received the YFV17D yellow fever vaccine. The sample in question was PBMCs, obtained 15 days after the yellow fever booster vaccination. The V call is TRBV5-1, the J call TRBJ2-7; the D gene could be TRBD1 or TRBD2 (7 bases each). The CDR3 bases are TGCGCCAGCAGAAGACAGGGAGGGTACGAGCAGTACTTC. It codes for CASRRQGGYEQYF.